The 9 T cell receptor beta chains below were found in one sample sequenced in a study of cytomegalovirus exposure and HLA in healthy donors. The primer mix had 60 Vbeta and 13 Jbeta primers. The repertoire was sequenced with immunoSEQ multiplex PCR; TCRdb's copy has only in-frame clones and lacks some. The sample consists of around 160,000 clones, roughly 80% of them appearing once. Sequenced sample: PBMCs. Receptors originate from a man between 40 and 49 years old in good health and CMV-seropositive.

The chain combines TRBV27 with TRBJ2-1, with unresolved D. Deletions cut 2 bases from V and 2 bases from J, with 13 bases between. The CDR3 has 16 amino acids. Looked up from germline, CDR1 is MNHEY and CDR2 is SMNVEV (reference sequence). For the CDR3, the DNA is TGTGCCAGCAGTTTAAGCCGCACTCCTGCCTACAATGAGCAGTTCTTC. It specifies CASSLSRTPAYNEQFF.

The rearrangement links TRBV7-3 to TRBJ2-2, with TRBD1 identical over 9 bases. Germline trimming cut 5 bases from V and 3 bases from J; bases unmatched to any gene: 10. This CDR3 has 17 amino acids. CDR1 and CDR2 (germline): SGHTA, FQGTGA. The CDR3 region is CASSVSRDRADTGELFF. The CDR3 DNA reads as TGTGCCAGCAGCGTTAGCCGGGACAGGGCGGACACCGGGGAGCTGTTTTTT.

The rearrangement uses TRBV19 and TRBJ2-1, with 7 bases aligning to TRBD2. Germline-derived CDR1 and CDR2 are LNHDA and SQIVND (reference sequence). V was clipped by 7 bases and J by 7 bases; unmatched bases: 13. The CDR3 covers 15 residues. The CDR3 here is CASTHRGDGLNEQFF. For the CDR3, the DNA is TGTGCCAGTACCCATCGGGGGGACGGTCTTAATGAGCAGTTCTTC.

The gene calls are TRBV9 and TRBJ2-7, with 8 nucleotides matching TRBD1. Germline CDR1 is SGDLS and CDR2 is YYNGEE. The J segment lost 5 bases and the V segment lost 1 base, leaving 11 bases of the junction unmatched. The CDR3 spans 16 residues. This chain's CDR3 is CASSVLAGGGGDEQYF. In DNA, the CDR3 is TGTGCCAGCAGCGTACTGGCAGGGGGCGGTGGGGACGAGCAGTACTTC.

The rearrangement joins TRBV12-5 to TRBJ1-6; 8 positions match TRBD1. This CDR3 contains 21 residues. V trimming: 4 bases; J trimming: 0 bases; junction bases outside the gene matches: 17. CDR1 is LGHNT and CDR2 is FRNRAP in the germline V gene. DNA of the CDR3: TGTGCTAGTGGTTCCGCATACAGGGGGAACATCTCCAACTCCTATAATTCACCCCTCCACTTT. It codes for CASGSAYRGNISNSYNSPLHF.

In DNA form, the CDR3 reads TGTGCCAGCAGTCTACTCCCAGGCAATGAGCAGTTCTTC. Its protein product is CASSLLPGNEQFF. The chain has TRBV27 and TRBJ2-1; no definite D call. The CDR3 is 13 residues long. Per germline, CDR1 MNHEY and CDR2 SMNVEV (reference sequence). Trimming removed 5 bases at V and 6 bases at J, with 11 bases between.

The V gene is TRBV7-2, the J gene TRBJ2-2; 7 nucleotides agree with TRBD1. The CDR3 runs 13 residues. V gave up 3 bases and J gave up 6 bases; unmatched junction bases: 1. CDR1 is SGHTA and CDR2 is FQGNSA in the germline V gene. The CDR3: CASSFGQAGELFF. The CDR3 bases are TGTGCCAGCAGCTTTGGACAGGCCGGGGAGCTGTTTTTT. Drawing the rest from reference TRBV7-2 and TRBJ2-2, the complete variable domain is GAGVSQSPSNKVTEKGKDVELRCDPISGHTALYWYRQSLGQGLEFLIYFQGNSAPDKSGLPSDRFSAERTGGSVSTLTIQRTQQEDSAVYLCASSFGQAGELFFGEGSRLTVL.

This sequence joins TRBV11-1 and TRBJ2-7, with TRBD2 matching 7 bases. Unmatched junction bases numbered 6, after V lost 4 bases and J lost 3 bases. CDR3 length: 14 residues. The germline CDR1 and CDR2 sequences are SGHAT and FQDESV (reference sequence). CDR3: CASSSGLGNYEQYF. CDR3 nucleotide sequence: TGTGCCAGCAGCTCCGGACTAGGAAACTACGAGCAGTACTTC.

The genes are TRBV5-4 and TRBJ2-3; D is uncertain. The ends were cut back, 4 bases at V and 2 bases at J, with 5 bases in the middle. The CDR3 sequence is 12 residues long. Germline CDR1 and CDR2: SGHNT and YYREEE (reference sequence). This chain's CDR3 is CASSEDTDTQYF. CDR3 nucleotides: TGTGCCAGCAGCGAGGACACAGATACGCAGTATTTT.